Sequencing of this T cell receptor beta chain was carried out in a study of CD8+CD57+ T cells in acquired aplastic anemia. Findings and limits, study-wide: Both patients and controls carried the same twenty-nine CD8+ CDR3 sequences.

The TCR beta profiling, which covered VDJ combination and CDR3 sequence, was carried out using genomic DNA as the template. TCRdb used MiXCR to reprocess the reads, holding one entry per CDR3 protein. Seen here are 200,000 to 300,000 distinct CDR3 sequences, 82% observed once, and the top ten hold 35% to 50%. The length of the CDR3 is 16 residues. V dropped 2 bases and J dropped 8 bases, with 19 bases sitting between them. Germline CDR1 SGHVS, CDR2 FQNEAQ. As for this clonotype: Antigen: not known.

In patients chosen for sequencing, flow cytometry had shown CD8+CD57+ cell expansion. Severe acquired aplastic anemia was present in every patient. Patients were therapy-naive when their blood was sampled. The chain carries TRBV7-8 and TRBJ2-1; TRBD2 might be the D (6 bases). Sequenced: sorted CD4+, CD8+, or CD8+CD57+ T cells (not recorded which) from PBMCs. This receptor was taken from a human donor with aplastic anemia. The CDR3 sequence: CASSLPRGRESDEQFF. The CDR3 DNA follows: TGTGCCAGCAGCTTACCGAGAGGTCGGGAGAGCGATGAGCAGTTCTTC.